The clone carrying this T cell receptor (beta chain) appeared once. Sequencing used immunoSEQ multiplex PCR; TCRdb keeps in-frame clones, though not all of them. Here the sample spans more than 2 million clones, 85% to 95% being singletons. This sample was taken from a study of shared clonotypes between healthy human individuals. CDR3 size: 14 residues. Germline CDR1 and CDR2: SGHAT and FQNNGV. V was pared by 7 bases and J by 1 base, with 5 bases of the junction left unmatched. This chain joins TRBV11-2 and TRBJ2-5, with 8 bases aligning to TRBD1. The source of this sequence is a man aged 18 to 30 in good health. The sample comprised naive CD4+ T cells sorted from blood. Subset reported: CD45RA+ positively selected. In nucleotides, the CDR3 is TGTGCCAGCACAAGGGGACAGGTCCAAGAGACCCAGTACTTC. Protein sequence: CASTRGQVQETQYF.